One sample yielded the 21 T cell receptor beta chains listed below, sequenced in a study of CD8 T cells in ankylosing spondylitis. For these receptors, no antigen is known. Study outcomes and limitations: In ankylosing spondylitis blood, a motif of roughly 8 highly homologous TCR beta variants appeared characteristic.

From the 5' RACE reads, TCRdb called clonotypes with MiXCR, one entry per CDR3 protein. Here the sample spans about 420,000 distinct CDR3 sequences, 20% to 25% being singletons. Sequencing input: blood, either unsorted or a sorted T cell fraction (not recorded which). The receptor set was obtained from a male donor with ankylosing spondylitis.

The V call is TRBV24-1, the J call TRBJ2-3; 8 bases map to TRBD1. CDR3 length equals 16 residues. Trimming at V came to 3 bases and at J to 2 bases, leaving 6 bases not matched to a gene. Germline V lookup: CDR1 KGHDR, CDR2 SFDVKD. This CDR3 is CATSDRRQGTTDTQYF. DNA of the CDR3: TGTGCCACCAGTGATCGGCGACAGGGGACCACAGATACGCAGTATTTT.

In its sample, this clonotype was seen a few times. The chain links TRBV28 to TRBJ1-2; 8 bases map to TRBD1. This CDR3 is 14 amino acids long. V lost 3 bases, J lost 6 bases, and 6 bases stayed unmatched. Germline CDR1 MDHEN, CDR2 SYDVKM. CDR3 loop: CASSFPGGAHGYTF. CDR3 nucleotides: TGTGCCAGCAGTTTCCCAGGGGGCGCACATGGCTACACCTTC.

The chain recombines TRBV20-1 with TRBJ2-2, with D perhaps given as TRBD1 or TRBD2 (5 bases each). Trimming left V 0 bases short and J 4 bases short, with 9 bases between. Germline V CDR1 and CDR2: DFQATT, SNEGSKA (reference sequence). The CDR3 is made up of 14 amino acids. The CDR3: CSARDLGTTGELFF. CDR3 bases: TGCAGTGCTAGAGATCTAGGGACCACCGGGGAGCTGTTTTTT.

The rearrangement joins TRBV7-8 to TRBJ2-1; TRBD2 matches 12 bases. J lost 5 bases, V lost 1 base, and 15 bases had no gene match. This CDR3 has 20 residues. CDR1 and CDR2 (germline): SGHVS, FQNEAQ. This CDR3 is CASSLGRSLAGGPRHNEQFF. The CDR3 DNA is TGTGCCAGCAGCTTAGGTAGGAGCCTAGCGGGAGGGCCTAGGCACAATGAGCAGTTCTTC.

The chain joins TRBV7-2 to TRBJ2-7; D is ambiguous. The CDR3 has 14 residues. Germline-derived CDR1 and CDR2 are SGHTA and FQGNSA. Deletions cut 2 bases from V and 3 bases from J, with 11 bases between. The CDR3 region is CASSLRRRGYEQYF. The CDR3 DNA reads TGTGCCAGCAGCTTACGACGGAGAGGCTACGAGCAGTACTTC.

This clonotype was counted between two and nine times. The genes are TRBV15 and TRBJ1-5; 7 positions match TRBD1. The CDR3 contains 19 residues. Germline CDR1 is LNHNV and CDR2 is YYDKDF (reference sequence). The V and J ends lost 3 bases and 4 bases, in that order; junction bases with no gene match: 18. The CDR3 protein is CATSRPPRQGGGRNQPQHF. The CDR3 DNA sequence: TGTGCCACCAGCAGGCCCCCCCGACAGGGCGGGGGACGAAATCAGCCCCAGCATTTT.

This clonotype has just a few counts. This chain connects TRBV19 to TRBJ2-6; D gene ambiguous. The V end lost 5 bases, the J end lost 4 bases, and 9 bases lay between the germline ends. CDR1 LNHDA and CDR2 SQIVND come from the germline V gene (reference sequence). This CDR3 spans 14 amino acids. CDR3 loop: CASSFALGANVLTF. The CDR3, as DNA: TGTGCCAGTAGTTTCGCGTTGGGGGCCAACGTCCTGACTTTC.

The rearrangement links TRBV20-1 to TRBJ2-7; D gene unclear. CDR1 is DFQATT, CDR2 SNEGSKA, per germline (reference sequence). V dropped 6 bases and J dropped 4 bases, with 19 bases sitting between them. CDR3 size: 14 residues. CDR3 nucleotide sequence: TGCAGTGCACGAGCAGGAGTGGGAAGATACGAGCAGTACTTC. Translated: CSARAGVGRYEQYF.

The J gene is TRBJ2-2, the V gene TRBV5-1; D might be TRBD1 or TRBD2, each matching 6 bases. Deletions cut 4 bases from V and 5 bases from J, with 12 bases between. The CDR3 covers 14 residues. The germline V gene encodes CDR1 SGHRS and CDR2 YFSETQ. CDR3 residues: CASSPQGLTGELFF. Written as DNA, the CDR3 is TGCGCCAGCAGCCCACAGGGACTTACCGGGGAGCTGTTTTTT. The full variable domain, in which reference TRBV5-1 and TRBJ2-2 provide the parts outside the CDR3, is KAGVTQTPRYLIKTRGQQVTLSCSPISGHRSVSWYQQTPGQGLQFLFEYFSETQRNKGNFPGRFSGRQFSNSRSEMNVSTLELGDSALYLCASSPQGLTGELFFGEGSRLTVL.

This clonotype was counted at least ten times. The chain links TRBV29-1 to TRBJ2-1; 13 nucleotides align to TRBD2. The germline CDR1 and CDR2 sequences are SQVTM and ANQGSEA. The CDR3 runs 18 residues. V was pared by 6 bases and J by 8 bases, with 19 bases of the junction left unmatched. The CDR3 spells CSVGPLPRTSGSTYEQFF. CDR3 bases: TGCAGCGTAGGTCCTCTCCCAAGGACTAGCGGGAGTACCTATGAGCAGTTCTTC.

This clonotype was counted ten times or more. The chain recombines TRBV29-1 with TRBJ2-7, with 7 bases aligning to TRBD2. Germline CDR1 SQVTM, CDR2 ANQGSEA. The CDR3 is 11 residues long. V lost 6 bases to trimming and J lost 7 bases; unmatched junction nucleotides: 6. The CDR3 region has the DNA TGCAGCGTGGGGGGGGTTTTGGAGCAGTACTTC. It encodes CSVGGVLEQYF.

V and J are TRBV4-2 and TRBJ2-5; TRBD2 matches at 7 bases. The CDR3 is 15 amino acids. The V segment lost 5 bases and the J segment 0 bases; nucleotides outside the gene matches: 6. CDR1 is LGHNA and CDR2 is YNFKEQ in the germline V gene. The CDR3, as DNA: TGTGCCAGCAGCGCCGAGGGGAGGGACCAAGAGACCCAGTACTTC. As protein: CASSAEGRDQETQYF.

This clonotype was counted only a few times. The rearrangement links TRBV27 to TRBJ2-2; D might be TRBD2 (7 bases). V lost 6 bases to trimming and J lost 3 bases, with 14 bases between them. The CDR3 is made up of 15 amino acids. CDR1 is MNHEY and CDR2 is SMNVEV in the germline V gene (reference sequence). In DNA form, the CDR3 reads TGTGCCAGCAGGAGGGGGGGTGGAGACACCGGGGAGCTGTTTTTT. As protein: CASRRGGGDTGELFF.

This clonotype was recorded a few times. The rearrangement joins TRBV10-3 to TRBJ2-7, with D unclear. Germline lookup yields CDR1 ENHRY and CDR2 SYGVKD. V lost 4 bases, J lost 6 bases, and 10 bases lay in between. This CDR3 is 12 amino acids long. CDR3 coding DNA: TGTGCCATCAGTGCGTACAAAGGCGAGCAGTACTTC. The encoded protein is CAISAYKGEQYF.

The genes are TRBV28 and TRBJ2-3; weak D call: TRBD2 (5 bases). Germline assignment: CDR1 MDHEN and CDR2 SYDVKM. The CDR3 totals 13 residues. Trimming pared 11 bases from V and 0 bases from J, leaving 12 bases between. The CDR3 is CAVSRVSTDTQYF. In nucleotides, the CDR3 is TGTGCCGTCTCGCGGGTGAGCACAGATACGCAGTATTTT.

This clonotype was observed a handful of times. This chain links TRBV5-1 with TRBJ2-5; D is uncertain. Trimming left V 4 bases short and J 5 bases short, with 15 bases between. CDR1 SGHRS and CDR2 YFSETQ come from the germline V gene. This CDR3 region has 14 residues. The CDR3 sequence: CASSPGSTRETQYF. The CDR3 DNA reads as TGCGCCAGCAGCCCTGGGTCTACGCGGGAGACCCAGTACTTC.

The rearrangement links TRBV5-1 to TRBJ2-2, with unresolved D. Germline assignment: CDR1 SGHRS and CDR2 YFSETQ. Trimming cost V 2 bases and J 2 bases, with 13 bases left between them. The CDR3 contains 16 residues. CDR3 residues: CASSFDSGGNTGELFF. CDR3 nucleotide sequence: TGCGCCAGCAGCTTTGACTCGGGCGGTAACACCGGGGAGCTGTTTTTT.

This chain joins TRBV6-1 and TRBJ2-7; a possible D gene is TRBD2 (6 bases). The germline V gene encodes CDR1 MNHNS and CDR2 SASEGT. The CDR3 runs to 14 residues. V lost 6 bases, J lost 2 bases, and 14 bases lay in between. CDR3 coding DNA: TGTGCCAGCAGCGGGAGCGGACTTACCTACGAGCAGTACTTC. As protein: CASSGSGLTYEQYF.

This chain connects TRBV19 to TRBJ1-5; D call uncertain. Germline CDR1 LNHDA, CDR2 SQIVND (reference sequence). The CDR3 runs to 14 residues. V was clipped by 7 bases and J by 7 bases, with 17 bases between them. CDR3 amino acids: CASKLTDPYQPQHF. The DNA of the CDR3 is TGTGCCAGTAAGTTGACGGACCCATACCAGCCCCAGCATTTT.

The chain joins TRBV2 to TRBJ2-3; the D is unclear. The V end lost 2 bases, the J end lost 10 bases, and 16 bases lay between the germline ends. Germline V CDR1 and CDR2: SNHLY, FYNNEI. CDR3 length equals 14 residues. The CDR3 here is CASSELRWEGSQYF. CDR3 DNA sequence: TGTGCCAGCAGTGAACTCCGATGGGAAGGGTCGCAGTATTTT.

There are a few counts of this clonotype. The V and J genes are TRBV24-1 and TRBJ2-1; TRBD1 or TRBD2 may be the D gene (6 bases each). Trimming stripped 5 bases from V and 4 bases from J, with 14 bases between. This CDR3 is built from 15 residues. Germline assignment: CDR1 KGHDR and CDR2 SFDVKD. The CDR3 bases are TGTGCCACCAGTGTAGGGGGGAGTCCGTACAATGAGCAGTTCTTC. Protein: CATSVGGSPYNEQFF.